This TCR beta chain was sequenced during a study of T-cell reconstitution after alpha-beta-depleted transplantation in children (TCRdb year 2016). Describing the broader study: Using TCR repertoire profiling, the study followed T-cell immune reconstitution in a quantitative way in children after TCRalphabeta/CD19-depleted allogeneic hematopoietic cell transplantation.

Counted from cysteine to phenylalanine, this CDR3 has 10 amino acids. The DNA shown is the 30-base CDR3, in frame from base 1. Reading the germline V gene (reference sequence) gives CDR1 DFQATT and CDR2 SNEGSKA. Library construction relied on PCR. Sequencing was carried out with an Illumina HiSeq 2500. To normalize quantification of the TCRbeta repertoire, the TCR libraries were built with molecular barcoding that relied on unique molecular identifiers. Using fastp trimming at Q25 and MiXCR clonotype assembly, TCRdb reanalyzed the public sequencing data and kept in-frame beta chains. For every CDR3 protein sequence, its rows merge into one entry that carries the most common genes and DNA. Present in this sample are over 550,000 distinct CDR3 sequences, about 10% of which were seen just once. The leading ten clones occupy 3.5% to 5% of the sample. This clonotype was observed at least ten times. Its antigen remains unidentified. Per-nucleotide qualities are absent, and no much larger clonotype sits a single base away.

The input for sequencing was PBMCs from the stem cell graft donor, taken from the stem cell graft. The chain employs TRBV20-1 and TRBJ2-3; there is no confident call for the D gene. The clonotype comes from a human donor who donated a stem cell graft to a child with acute myeloid leukemia. CDR3 sequence: CSGGPDTQYF. The sequenced DNA is TGCAGCGGTGGACCCGATACGCAGTATTTT.